The 10 T cell receptor beta chains presented below share a single source sample, sequenced in a study of T cell responses to AZD1222 COVID-19 vaccine. TCRdb's copy holds only in-frame clones and misses some; the assay was immunoSEQ multiplex PCR. The sample carries 150,000 or so clones, roughly nine tenths recorded once. Source: peripheral blood, taken on day 0 of AZD1222 vaccination. These receptors originate from an adult in good health.

The chain links TRBV19 to TRBJ1-5; TRBD1 agrees at 8 bases. The CDR3 is made up of 16 amino acids. V lost 8 bases, J lost 3 bases, and 12 bases stayed unmatched. CDR1 and CDR2 (germline): LNHDA, SQIVND (reference sequence). CDR3 nucleotide sequence: TGTGCCAGTCGACAGGGGCAAACCAGCACCAATCAGCCCCAGCATTTT. As protein: CASRQGQTSTNQPQHF.

This clone came up once. V usage is TRBV18 and J usage is TRBJ2-1; no clear D. Germline V gene data show CDR1 as KGHSH and CDR2 as LQKENI. Trimming took off 8 bases at V and 0 bases at J, with 17 bases between the two ends. CDR3 size: 16 residues. DNA for the CDR3: TGTGCCAGCCGCGGTGGCGGACCGAGCTCCTACAATGAGCAGTTCTTC. It yields the protein CASRGGGPSSYNEQFF.

The V and J genes are TRBV6-5 and TRBJ2-3; D is unclear. The CDR3 loop spans 14 amino acids. Looked up from germline, CDR1 is MNHEY and CDR2 is SVGAGI. Trimming cost V 7 bases and J 0 bases, with 11 bases left between them. CDR3 in DNA: TGTGCCAGCACCCTCCTATGGAGCACAGATACGCAGTATTTT. It is translated as CASTLLWSTDTQYF.

The V and J genes are TRBV5-1 and TRBJ2-6; perhaps TRBD1 as D (5 bases). The V and J ends lost 7 bases and 2 bases respectively, with 13 bases between them. The CDR3 is 15 residues long. Germline loops: CDR1 SGHRS, CDR2 YFSETQ. CDR3 coding DNA: TGCGCCAGCGGTCTGGAAGGGGCTGGGGCCAACGTCCTGACTTTC. Protein sequence: CASGLEGAGANVLTF.

This chain connects TRBV9 to TRBJ1-2; 11 nucleotides line up with TRBD1. The CDR3 is 14 residues long. The junction had 6 bases not matched to a gene; V was cut back by 3 bases and J by 8 bases. CDR1 is SGDLS, CDR2 YYNGEE, per germline. The CDR3 loop reads CASSGGQGVRGYTF. The CDR3 nucleotides read TGTGCCAGCAGCGGGGGACAGGGGGTCAGAGGCTACACCTTC.

The chain carries TRBV6-1 and TRBJ1-1; unclear D gene. There are 14 residues in the CDR3. Trimming removed 2 bases from V and 10 bases from J, with 17 bases in between. Germline V CDR1 and CDR2: MNHNS, SASEGT. The DNA of the CDR3 is TGTGCCAGCAGTGAACGCGCGATCCCCGAGGTAGCTTTCTTT. Amino acids: CASSERAIPEVAFF.

This chain connects TRBV25-1 to TRBJ1-3; 10 nucleotides match TRBD1. Germline CDR1 MGHDK, CDR2 SYGVNS. CDR3 size: 18 residues. Trimming took 6 bases from V and 4 from J; bases not matched to a gene: 15. The CDR3 nucleotides are TGTGCCAGCAGGAGGGGGACAGGGGAAGGTGAAGCGGGAAACACCATATATTTT. Translation gives CASRRGTGEGEAGNTIYF. The full variable domain, with the rest looked up from reference TRBV25-1 and TRBJ1-3, is EADIYQTPRYLVIGTGKKITLECSQTMGHDKMYWYQQDPGMELHLIHYSYGVNSTEKGDLSSESTVSRIRTEHFPLTLESARPSHTSQYLCASRRGTGEGEAGNTIYFGEGSWLTVV.

The chain carries TRBV5-1 and TRBJ1-1, with TRBD1 as a possible D gene (6 bases). V shed 4 bases and J shed 2 bases, with 9 bases lying between them. CDR3 size: 13 residues. Germline CDR1 SGHRS, CDR2 YFSETQ. Here the CDR3 DNA reads TGCGCCAGCAGCCCGGACAGCAACACTGAAGCTTTCTTT. Amino acid sequence: CASSPDSNTEAFF.

This clone was seen only once. This chain connects TRBV13 to TRBJ1-1, with D unclear. CDR1 is PRHDT, CDR2 FYEKMQ, per germline (reference sequence). This CDR3 has 13 residues. With 0 bases removed from V and 7 bases from J, the gap between germline ends came to 9 bases. The CDR3 spells CASSLGGGFEAFF. The CDR3 DNA reads TGTGCCAGCAGCTTAGGGGGAGGGTTTGAAGCTTTCTTT.

This chain links TRBV19 with TRBJ1-3; D ambiguous. The CDR3 length is 12 residues. The V end was cut by 4 bases, the J end by 4 bases, with 5 bases between. Germline CDR1 is LNHDA and CDR2 is SQIVND (reference sequence). This chain's CDR3 is CASSNWGNTIYF. CDR3 in DNA: TGTGCCAGTAGTAATTGGGGAAACACCATATATTTT.